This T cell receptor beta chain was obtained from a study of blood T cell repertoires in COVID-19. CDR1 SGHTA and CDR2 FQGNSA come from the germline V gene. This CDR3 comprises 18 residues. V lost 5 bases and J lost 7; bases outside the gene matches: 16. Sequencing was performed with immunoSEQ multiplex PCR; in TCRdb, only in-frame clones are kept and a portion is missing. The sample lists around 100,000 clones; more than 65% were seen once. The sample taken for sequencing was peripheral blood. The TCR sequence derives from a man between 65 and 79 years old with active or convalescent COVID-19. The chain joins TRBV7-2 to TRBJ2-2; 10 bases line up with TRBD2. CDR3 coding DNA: TGTGCCAGCAGCCAATCCCCCTTGTCAAGCGGGGGGGGCGGGGAGCTGTTTTTT. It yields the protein CASSQSPLSSGGGGELFF.